What follows describes a single TCR beta chain. The record originates from a study of T cells expressing NK-cell markers. Germline V CDR1 and CDR2: MNHNS, SASEGT. This CDR3 spans 15 amino acids. TCRdb processed the 5' RACE reads again and assigns one entry to each CDR3 protein, with no DNA. The sample table includes 250,000 to 300,000 distinct CDR3 sequences. The chain joins TRBV6-1 to TRBJ1-1; the D call from TCRdb, TRBD1, cannot be confirmed without DNA. The source is a woman between 18 and 70 years old in good health. The sequenced material came from blood T cells: a sorted CD56 or NKG2C T cell subset, CD4+ or CD8+ T cells, or bulk PBMC T cells (not recorded which). CDR3 sequence reads: CASRHEGGGGPEAFF.